The 4 T cell receptor beta chains below all came from one sample that was sequenced in a study of blood T cell repertoires in COVID-19. Sequenced by immunoSEQ multiplex PCR; TCRdb stores in-frame clones only, minus some. The sample includes 250,000 to 300,000 clones, roughly 89% of them seen just once. Sequenced input: peripheral blood. The receptors originated from a woman under 40 with COVID-19, enrolled during active disease.

This clone was recorded only once. The chain couples TRBV15 to TRBJ1-5; D gene ambiguous. V lost 6 bases to trimming and J lost 3 bases, with 9 bases between them. The germline gives CDR1 LNHNV, CDR2 YYDKDF (reference sequence). The CDR3 is made up of 13 amino acids. CDR3 sequence: CATSTGNNQPQHF. The CDR3 nucleotides read TGTGCCACCAGTACGGGTAACAATCAGCCCCAGCATTTT.

This chain connects TRBV10-2 to TRBJ1-4; TRBD1 might be the D (5 bases). The CDR3 consists of 16 residues. V lost 11 bases to trimming and J lost 7 bases, with 26 bases between them. Germline values: CDR1 WSHSY, CDR2 SAAADI. The CDR3 reads CAALDPGGAAGEKLFF. The DNA of the CDR3 is TGCGCCGCTCTCGACCCGGGGGGTGCGGCGGGTGAAAAACTGTTTTTT.

The V call is TRBV29-1, the J call TRBJ2-3, with D possibly matching TRBD1 (5 bases). The CDR3 extends over 13 amino acids. Germline CDR1 and CDR2: SQVTM and ANQGSEA. Trimming removed 1 base at V and 6 bases at J, with 11 bases between. DNA of the CDR3: TGCAGCGTTGAAGCCAGGGCGTGGGATACGCAGTATTTT. It is translated as CSVEARAWDTQYF.

This chain joins TRBV5-4 and TRBJ2-7, with 7 positions matching TRBD2. Germline values: CDR1 SGHNT, CDR2 YYREEE (reference sequence). V lost 2 bases to trimming and J lost 7 bases; unmatched junction nucleotides: 6. This CDR3 region has 13 residues. CDR3 residues: CASSLLATGEQYF. Here the CDR3 DNA reads TGTGCCAGCAGCTTACTAGCGACCGGAGAGCAGTACTTC.